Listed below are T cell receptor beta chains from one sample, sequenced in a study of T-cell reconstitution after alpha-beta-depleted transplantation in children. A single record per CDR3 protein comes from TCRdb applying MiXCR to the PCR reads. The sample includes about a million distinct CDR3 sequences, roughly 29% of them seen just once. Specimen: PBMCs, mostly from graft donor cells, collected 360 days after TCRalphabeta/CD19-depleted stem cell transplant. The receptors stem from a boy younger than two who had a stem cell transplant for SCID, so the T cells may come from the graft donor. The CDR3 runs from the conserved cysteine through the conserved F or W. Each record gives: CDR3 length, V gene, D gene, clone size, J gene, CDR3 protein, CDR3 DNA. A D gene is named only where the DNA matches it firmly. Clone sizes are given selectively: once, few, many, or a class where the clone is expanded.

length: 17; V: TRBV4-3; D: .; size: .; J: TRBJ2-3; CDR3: CASSQDTPTDSTDTQYF; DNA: TGCGCCAGCAGCCAAGATACGCCGACAGACAGCACAGATACGCAGTATTTT
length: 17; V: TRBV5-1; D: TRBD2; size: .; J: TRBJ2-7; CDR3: CASSRLGGGGSSYEQYF; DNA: TGCGCCAGCAGCCGACTTGGGGGCGGGGGGTCCTCCTACGAGCAGTACTTC
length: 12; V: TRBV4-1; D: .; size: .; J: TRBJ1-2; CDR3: CASSRENYGYTF; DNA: TGCGCCAGCAGCCGGGAAAACTATGGCTACACCTTC
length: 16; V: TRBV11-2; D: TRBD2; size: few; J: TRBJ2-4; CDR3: CASSSRVGLAGNIQYF; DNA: TGTGCCAGCAGCTCAAGGGTGGGACTAGCCGGGAACATTCAGTACTTC
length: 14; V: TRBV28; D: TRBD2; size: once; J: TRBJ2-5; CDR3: CASAGTSGQETQYF; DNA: TGTGCCAGCGCCGGGACTAGCGGGCAAGAGACCCAGTACTTC
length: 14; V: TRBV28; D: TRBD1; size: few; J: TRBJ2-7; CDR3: CASRWTGESGEQYF; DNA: TGTGCCAGCAGGTGGACAGGGGAGAGTGGGGAGCAGTACTTC
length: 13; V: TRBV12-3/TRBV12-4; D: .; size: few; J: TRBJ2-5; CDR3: CASCLDYQETQYF; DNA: TGTGCCAGCTGCTTAGACTACCAAGAGACCCAGTACTTC
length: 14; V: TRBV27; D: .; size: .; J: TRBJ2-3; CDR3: CASSLFHSTDTQYF; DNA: TGTGCCAGCAGTTTATTCCACAGCACAGATACGCAGTATTTT
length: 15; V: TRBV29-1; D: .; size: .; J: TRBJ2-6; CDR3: CSVAPQVSGANVLTF; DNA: TGCAGCGTTGCGCCTCAGGTCTCTGGGGCCAACGTCCTGACTTTC
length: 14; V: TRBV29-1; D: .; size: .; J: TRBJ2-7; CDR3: CSVEQGPPSYEQYF; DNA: TGCAGCGTTGAGCAGGGGCCGCCCTCCTACGAGCAGTACTTC
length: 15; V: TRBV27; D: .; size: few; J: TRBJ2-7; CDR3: CASSLWEGASYEQYF; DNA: TGTGCCAGCAGTTTATGGGAGGGGGCCTCCTACGAGCAGTACTTC
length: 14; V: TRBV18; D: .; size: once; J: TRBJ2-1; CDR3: CASSPRWGGDEQFF; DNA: TGTGCCAGCTCACCCAGATGGGGAGGCGATGAGCAGTTCTTC
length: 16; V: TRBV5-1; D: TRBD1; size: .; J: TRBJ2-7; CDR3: CASSLLVGTGDGEQYF; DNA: TGCGCCAGCAGCTTGTTAGTGGGGACAGGGGACGGCGAGCAGTACTTC